This T cell receptor (beta chain) was recorded in a study of cytomegalovirus exposure and HLA in healthy donors. For the study at large: Unique TCRs numbering around 85 million, obtained from HLA-typed donors, made up an early data release.

A note on this clone: Its antigen is still unknown.

This CDR3 spans 15 amino acids. V was pared by 0 bases and J by 0 bases, with 8 bases between. CDR1 is SGHVS and CDR2 is FQNEAQ in the germline V gene. It was with 60 Vbeta and 13 Jbeta primers that the PCR ran. TCRdb's table, derived via immunoSEQ multiplex PCR, lists solely in-frame clones and lacks some. The sample has about 190,000 clones, around three quarters seen once; the top ten hold roughly 13%. Overall study results and limits: A later analysis linked a missense DCLRE1C variant to TCR beta V- and J-gene trimming. The authors considered a cluster of highly shared sequence variants likely to be a sequencing artifact. Associated with cytomegalovirus, according to the listing, were around 160 TCR beta chains.

The sequenced sample consisted of PBMCs. The genes are TRBV7-8 and TRBJ1-2; D ambiguous. This receptor was identified in a woman in her 30s in good health and CMV-seropositive. For the CDR3, the DNA is TGTGCCAGCAGCTTAGCAGGAACTACTAACTATGGCTACACCTTC. Translated: CASSLAGTTNYGYTF. Combining the CDR3 with reference TRBV7-8 and TRBJ1-2 gives the whole variable domain GAGVSQSPRYKVAKRGQDVALRCDPISGHVSLFWYQQALGQGPEFLTYFQNEAQLDKSGLPSDRFFAERPEGSVSTLKIQRTQQEDSAVYLCASSLAGTTNYGYTFGSGTRLTVV.